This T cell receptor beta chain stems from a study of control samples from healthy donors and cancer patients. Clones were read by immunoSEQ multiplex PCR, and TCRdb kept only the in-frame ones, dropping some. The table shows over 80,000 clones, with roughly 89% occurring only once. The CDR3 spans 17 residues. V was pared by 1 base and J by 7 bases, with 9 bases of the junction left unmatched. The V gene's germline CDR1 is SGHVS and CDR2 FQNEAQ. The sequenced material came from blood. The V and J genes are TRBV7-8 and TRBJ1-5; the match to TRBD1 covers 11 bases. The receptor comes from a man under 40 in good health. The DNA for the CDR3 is TGTGCCAGCAGCTTAGGACTCGGACAGGGGGCAGGACAGCCCCAGCATTTT. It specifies CASSLGLGQGAGQPQHF. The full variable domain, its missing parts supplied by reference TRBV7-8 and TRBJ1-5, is GAGVSQSPRYKVAKRGQDVALRCDPISGHVSLFWYQQALGQGPEFLTYFQNEAQLDKSGLPSDRFFAERPEGSVSTLKIQRTQQEDSAVYLCASSLGLGQGAGQPQHFGDGTRLSIL.